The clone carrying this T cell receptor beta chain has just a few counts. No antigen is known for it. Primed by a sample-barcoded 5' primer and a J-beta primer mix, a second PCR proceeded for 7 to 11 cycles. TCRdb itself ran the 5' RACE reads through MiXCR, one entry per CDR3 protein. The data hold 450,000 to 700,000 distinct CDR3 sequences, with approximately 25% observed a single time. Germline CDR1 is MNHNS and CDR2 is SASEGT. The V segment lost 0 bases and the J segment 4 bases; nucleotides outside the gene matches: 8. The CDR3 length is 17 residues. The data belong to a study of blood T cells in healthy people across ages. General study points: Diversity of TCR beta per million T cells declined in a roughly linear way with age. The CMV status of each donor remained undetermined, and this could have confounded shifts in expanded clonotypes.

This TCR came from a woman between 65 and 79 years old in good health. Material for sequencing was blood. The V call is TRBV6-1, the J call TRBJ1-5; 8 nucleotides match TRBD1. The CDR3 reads CASSEAPPTGENQPQHF. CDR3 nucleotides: TGTGCCAGCAGTGAAGCGCCTCCGACAGGGGAGAATCAGCCCCAGCATTTT.